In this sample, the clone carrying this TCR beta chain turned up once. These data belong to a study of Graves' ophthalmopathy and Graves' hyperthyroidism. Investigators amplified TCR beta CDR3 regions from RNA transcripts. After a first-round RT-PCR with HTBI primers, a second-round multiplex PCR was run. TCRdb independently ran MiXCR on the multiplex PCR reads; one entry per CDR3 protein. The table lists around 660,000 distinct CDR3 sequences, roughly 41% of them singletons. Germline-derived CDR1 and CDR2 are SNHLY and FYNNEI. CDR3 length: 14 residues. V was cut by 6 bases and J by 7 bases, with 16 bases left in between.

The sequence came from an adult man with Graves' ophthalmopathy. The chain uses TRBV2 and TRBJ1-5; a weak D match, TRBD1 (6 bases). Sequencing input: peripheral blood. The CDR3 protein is CASSGQRGNQPQHF. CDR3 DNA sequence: TGTGCCAGCAGCGGACAGAGGGGAAACCAGCCCCAGCATTTT.